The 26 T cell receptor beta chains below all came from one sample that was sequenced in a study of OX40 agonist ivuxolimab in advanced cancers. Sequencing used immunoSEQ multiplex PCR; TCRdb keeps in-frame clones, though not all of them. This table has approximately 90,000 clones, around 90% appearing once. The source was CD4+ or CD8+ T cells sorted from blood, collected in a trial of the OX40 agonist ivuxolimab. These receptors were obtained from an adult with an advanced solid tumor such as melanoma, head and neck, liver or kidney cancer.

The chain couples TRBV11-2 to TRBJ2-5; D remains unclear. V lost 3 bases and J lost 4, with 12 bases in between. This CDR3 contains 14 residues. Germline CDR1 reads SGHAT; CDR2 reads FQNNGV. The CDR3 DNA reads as TGTGCCAGCAGCTTTGTTTTAGTGGGAGAGACCCAGTACTTC. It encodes CASSFVLVGETQYF.

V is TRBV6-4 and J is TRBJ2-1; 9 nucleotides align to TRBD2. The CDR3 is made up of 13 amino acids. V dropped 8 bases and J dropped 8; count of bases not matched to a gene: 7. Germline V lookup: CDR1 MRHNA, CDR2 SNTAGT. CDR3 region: CASRFSGSDEQFF. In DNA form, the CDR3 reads TGTGCCAGCCGCTTTAGCGGGAGCGATGAGCAGTTCTTC.

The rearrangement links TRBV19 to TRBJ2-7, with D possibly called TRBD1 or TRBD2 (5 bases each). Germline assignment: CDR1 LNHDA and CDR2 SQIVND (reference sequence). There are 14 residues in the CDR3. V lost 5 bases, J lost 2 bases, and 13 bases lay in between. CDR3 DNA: TGTGCCAGTAGTGTCCGGGACGGACCCTACGAGCAGTACTTC. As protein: CASSVRDGPYEQYF. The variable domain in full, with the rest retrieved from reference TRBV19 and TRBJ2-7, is DGGITQSPKYLFRKEGQNVTLSCEQNLNHDAMYWYRQDPGQGLRLIYYSQIVNDFQKGDIAEGYSVSREKKESFPLTVTSAQKNPTAFYLCASSVRDGPYEQYFGPGTRLTVT.

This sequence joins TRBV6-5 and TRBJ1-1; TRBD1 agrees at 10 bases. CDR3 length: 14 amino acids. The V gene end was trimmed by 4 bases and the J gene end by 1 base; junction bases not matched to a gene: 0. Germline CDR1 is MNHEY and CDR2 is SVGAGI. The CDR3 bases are TGTGCCAGCAGTTGGGACAGGGGGAACACTGAAGCTTTCTTT. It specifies CASSWDRGNTEAFF.

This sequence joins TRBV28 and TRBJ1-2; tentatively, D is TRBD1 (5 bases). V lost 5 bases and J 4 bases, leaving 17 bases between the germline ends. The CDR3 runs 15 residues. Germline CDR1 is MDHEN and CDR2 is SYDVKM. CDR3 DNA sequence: TGTGCCAGCAGTCCCCAGGGAGGGTATAGCTATGGCTACACCTTC. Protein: CASSPQGGYSYGYTF.

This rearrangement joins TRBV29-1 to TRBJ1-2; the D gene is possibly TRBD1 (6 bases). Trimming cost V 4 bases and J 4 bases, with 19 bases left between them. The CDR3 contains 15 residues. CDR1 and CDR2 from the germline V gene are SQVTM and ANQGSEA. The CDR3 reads CSVGFLGGSVYGYTF. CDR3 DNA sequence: TGCAGCGTTGGTTTCCTCGGGGGCTCGGTCTATGGCTACACCTTC.

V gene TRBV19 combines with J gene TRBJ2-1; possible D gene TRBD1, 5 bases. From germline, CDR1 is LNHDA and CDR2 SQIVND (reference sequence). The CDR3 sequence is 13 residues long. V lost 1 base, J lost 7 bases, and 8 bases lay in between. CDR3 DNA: TGTGCCAGTAGTATAGCGGCAGGGAATGAGCAGTTCTTC. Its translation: CASSIAAGNEQFF.

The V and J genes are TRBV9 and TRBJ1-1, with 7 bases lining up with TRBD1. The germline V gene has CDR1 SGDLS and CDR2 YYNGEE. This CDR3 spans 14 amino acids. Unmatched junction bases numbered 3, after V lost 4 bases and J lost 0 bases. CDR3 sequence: CASSFRGMNTEAFF. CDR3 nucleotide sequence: TGTGCCAGCAGCTTCAGGGGGATGAACACTGAAGCTTTCTTT.

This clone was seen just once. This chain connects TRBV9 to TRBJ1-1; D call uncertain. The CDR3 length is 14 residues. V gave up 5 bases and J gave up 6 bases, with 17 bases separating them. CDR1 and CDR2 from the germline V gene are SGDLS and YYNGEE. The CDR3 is CASRDPRGGSEAFF. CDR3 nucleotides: TGTGCCAGCAGAGATCCCCGAGGTGGCTCTGAAGCTTTCTTT.

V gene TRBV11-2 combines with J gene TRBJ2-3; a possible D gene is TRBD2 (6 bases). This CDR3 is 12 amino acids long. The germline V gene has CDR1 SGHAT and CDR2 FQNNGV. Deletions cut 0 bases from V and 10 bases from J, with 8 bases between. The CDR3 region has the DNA TGTGCCAGCAGCTTAGATAGGGACTCGCAGTATTTT. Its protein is CASSLDRDSQYF.

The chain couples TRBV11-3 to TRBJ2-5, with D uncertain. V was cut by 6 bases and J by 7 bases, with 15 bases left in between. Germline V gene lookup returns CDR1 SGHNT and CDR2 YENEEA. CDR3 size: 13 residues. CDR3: CASSSTGEWTQYF. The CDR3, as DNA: TGTGCCAGCAGTTCGACTGGGGAATGGACCCAGTACTTC.

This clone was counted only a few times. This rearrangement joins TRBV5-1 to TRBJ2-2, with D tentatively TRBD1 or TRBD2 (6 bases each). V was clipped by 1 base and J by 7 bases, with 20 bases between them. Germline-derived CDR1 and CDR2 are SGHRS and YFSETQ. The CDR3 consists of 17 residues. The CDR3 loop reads CASSLYPGAVESGELFF. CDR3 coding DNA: TGCGCCAGCAGCTTGTACCCGGGGGCGGTGGAGAGCGGGGAGCTGTTTTTT.

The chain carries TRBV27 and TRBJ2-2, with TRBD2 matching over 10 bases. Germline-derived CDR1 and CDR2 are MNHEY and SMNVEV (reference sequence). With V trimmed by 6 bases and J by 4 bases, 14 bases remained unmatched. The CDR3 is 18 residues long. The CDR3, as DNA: TGTGCCAGCAGAAAGTTTCGGACTAGCGGATATGTCACCGGGGAGCTGTTTTTT. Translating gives CASRKFRTSGYVTGELFF.

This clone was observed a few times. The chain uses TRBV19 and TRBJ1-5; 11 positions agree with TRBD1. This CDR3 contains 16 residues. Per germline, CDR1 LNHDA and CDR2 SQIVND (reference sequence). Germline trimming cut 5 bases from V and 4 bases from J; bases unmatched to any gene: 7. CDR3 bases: TGTGCCAGTAGTCCTACGGACAGGGGGCAGAATCAGCCCCAGCATTTT. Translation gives CASSPTDRGQNQPQHF. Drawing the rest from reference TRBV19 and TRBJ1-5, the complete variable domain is DGGITQSPKYLFRKEGQNVTLSCEQNLNHDAMYWYRQDPGQGLRLIYYSQIVNDFQKGDIAEGYSVSREKKESFPLTVTSAQKNPTAFYLCASSPTDRGQNQPQHFGDGTRLSIL.

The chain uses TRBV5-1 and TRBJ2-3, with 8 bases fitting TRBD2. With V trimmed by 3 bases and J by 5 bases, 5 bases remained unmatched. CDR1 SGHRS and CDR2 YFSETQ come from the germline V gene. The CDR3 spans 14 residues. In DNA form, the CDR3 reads TGCGCCAGCAGCTCCGGGAGGGAGGGAGATACGCAGTATTTT. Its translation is CASSSGREGDTQYF.

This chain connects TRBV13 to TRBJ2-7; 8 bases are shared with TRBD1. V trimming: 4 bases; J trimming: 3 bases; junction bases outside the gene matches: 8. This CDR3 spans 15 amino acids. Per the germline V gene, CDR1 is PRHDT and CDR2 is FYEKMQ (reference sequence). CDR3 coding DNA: TGTGCCAGCAGCTCCGCCGGACAGGGACGCTACGAGCAGTACTTC. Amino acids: CASSSAGQGRYEQYF.

CDR3 nucleotide sequence: TGTGCCAGCAGCCGCTCCGGGGTCTCCTACGAGCAGTACTTC. Protein sequence: CASSRSGVSYEQYF. This chain links TRBV14 with TRBJ2-7; tentative D call: TRBD2 (5 bases). The CDR3 covers 14 residues. CDR1 is SGHDN, CDR2 FVKESK, per germline. Trimming left V 4 bases short and J 0 bases short, with 10 bases between. Filled out from reference TRBV14 and TRBJ2-7, the complete variable domain reads EAGVTQFPSHSVIEKGQTVTLRCDPISGHDNLYWYRRVMGKEIKFLLHFVKESKQDESGMPNNRFLAERTGGTYSTLKVQPAELEDSGVYFCASSRSGVSYEQYFGPGTRLTVT.

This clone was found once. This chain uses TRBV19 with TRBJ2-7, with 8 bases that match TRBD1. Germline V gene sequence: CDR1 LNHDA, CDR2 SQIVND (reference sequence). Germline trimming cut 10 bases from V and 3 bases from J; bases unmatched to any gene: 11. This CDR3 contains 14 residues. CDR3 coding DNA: TGTGCCACCTCAGGGGGCACCGGAGGCTACGAGCAGTACTTC. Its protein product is CATSGGTGGYEQYF.

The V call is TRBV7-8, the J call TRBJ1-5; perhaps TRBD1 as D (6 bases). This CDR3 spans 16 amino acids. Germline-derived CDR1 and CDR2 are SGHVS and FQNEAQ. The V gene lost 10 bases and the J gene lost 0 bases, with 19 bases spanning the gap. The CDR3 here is CATAGEQGYSNQPQHF. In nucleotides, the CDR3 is TGTGCCACAGCAGGAGAACAGGGTTATAGCAATCAGCCCCAGCATTTT.

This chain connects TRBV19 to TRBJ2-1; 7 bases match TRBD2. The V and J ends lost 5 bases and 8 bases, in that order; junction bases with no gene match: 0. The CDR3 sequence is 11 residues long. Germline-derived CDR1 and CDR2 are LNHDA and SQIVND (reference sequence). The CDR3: CASSGGDEQFF. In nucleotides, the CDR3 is TGTGCCAGTAGTGGGGGGGATGAGCAGTTCTTC.

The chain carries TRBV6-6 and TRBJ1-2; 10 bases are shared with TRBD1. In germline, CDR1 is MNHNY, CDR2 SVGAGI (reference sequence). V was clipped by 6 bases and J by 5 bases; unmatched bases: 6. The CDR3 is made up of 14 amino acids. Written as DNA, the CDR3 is TGTGCCAGCAGCTCGGGACAGGGGAATTATGGCTACACCTTC. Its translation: CASSSGQGNYGYTF.

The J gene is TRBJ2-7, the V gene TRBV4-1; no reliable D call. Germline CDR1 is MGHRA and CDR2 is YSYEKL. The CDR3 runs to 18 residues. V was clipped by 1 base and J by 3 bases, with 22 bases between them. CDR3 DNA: TGCGCCAGCAGCCAAGGGATTGGCGGATCCACTTTTTTCTACGAGCAGTACTTC. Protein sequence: CASSQGIGGSTFFYEQYF.

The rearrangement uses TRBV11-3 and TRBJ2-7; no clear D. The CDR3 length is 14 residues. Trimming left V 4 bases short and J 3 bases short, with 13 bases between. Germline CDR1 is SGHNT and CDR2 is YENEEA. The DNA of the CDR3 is TGTGCCAGCAGCTCCTACAAGGGCGACTACGAGCAGTACTTC. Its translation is CASSSYKGDYEQYF.

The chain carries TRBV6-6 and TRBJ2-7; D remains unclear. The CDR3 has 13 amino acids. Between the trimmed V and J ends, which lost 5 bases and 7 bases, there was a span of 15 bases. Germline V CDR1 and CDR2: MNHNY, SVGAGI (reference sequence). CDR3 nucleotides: TGTGCCAGCAGTAACTTTCCCAAGGTAGAGCAGTACTTC. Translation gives CASSNFPKVEQYF.

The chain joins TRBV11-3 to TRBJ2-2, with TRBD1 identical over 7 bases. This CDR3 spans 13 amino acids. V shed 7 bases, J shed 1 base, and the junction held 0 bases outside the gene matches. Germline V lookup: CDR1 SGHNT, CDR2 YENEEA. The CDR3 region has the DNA TGTGCCAGCAACAGGGGGAACACCGGGGAGCTGTTTTTT. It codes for CASNRGNTGELFF.

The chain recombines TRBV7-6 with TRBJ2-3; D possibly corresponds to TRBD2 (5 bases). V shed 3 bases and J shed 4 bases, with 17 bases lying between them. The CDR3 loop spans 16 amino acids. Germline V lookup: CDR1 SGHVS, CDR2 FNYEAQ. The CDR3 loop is CASSFSSPQDSDTQYF. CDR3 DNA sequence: TGTGCCAGCAGCTTCTCCTCACCCCAGGACTCAGATACGCAGTATTTT.